This TCR beta chain is drawn from a study of T-cell reconstitution after alpha-beta-depleted transplantation in children. Germline values: CDR1 MGHRA, CDR2 YSYEKL. This CDR3 is built from 12 residues. The sample holds a few counts of this clonotype. Relative to the germline gene, one junction end is altered; a read error may explain this. Unique molecular identifiers were incorporated during preparation of the TCRbeta library. Each CDR3 protein gets one entry after TCRdb re-called the PCR reads with MiXCR. Of around 100,000 distinct CDR3 sequences in the sample, about a tenth were seen once. The clonotype comes from a boy between 2 and 15 years old with acute lymphoblastic leukemia, due to receive a stem cell transplant. This specimen was PBMCs, taken before TCRalphabeta/CD19-depleted stem cell transplant. The chain uses TRBV4-1 and TRBJ2-1; 10 nucleotides align to TRBD2. The CDR3 spells CASSQLAGEKVF. The DNA for the CDR3 is TGCGCCAGCAGCCAGCTAGCGGGGGAAAAGGTCTTC.